This TCR beta chain was recovered during a study of shared clonotypes between healthy human individuals (dated by TCRdb to 2018 to 2021). Turning to the overall study: The cohort comprised a couple of women and a few men aged 18 to 49 years. For each donor, CD4 naive and CD4 memory were each given three plates, CD8 naive was given two plates, and CD8 memory was given one plate. Blood TCR repertoires of five healthy adults were deeply sequenced to estimate repertoire size and the extent of clonotype sharing between individuals. Different laboratories and diverse techniques were used to prepare libraries and sequence TCR repertoires, to increase sequencing depth and limit assay-specific biases. Each donor's leukapheresis produced roughly between roughly 0.85 and 9.5 billion PBMCs.

V lost 5 bases and J lost 4 bases, and the count of bases not matched to a germline gene is 10. The CDR1 and CDR2 encoded by the germline V gene (reference sequence) are SEHNR and FQNEAQ. The CDR3 goes from the cysteine to the phenylalanine over 16 residues. Of the read, only the CDR3 DNA is kept; its 48 bases are in frame from base 1. CD8 naive samples consisted of CD45RO-negative cells that were positively selected for CCR7, yielding a CD45RA+CCR7+ population without TemRA cells. Healthy HIV-negative adults with no recently reported acute infections or vaccinations were included as donors. Every donor was a Caucasian adult residing in Nashville, Tennessee, USA. Blood was obtained by leukapheresis, after which PBMCs were separated by Ficoll-Histopaque density gradient centrifugation and cryopreserved in liquid nitrogen vapor phase. Purity and quantity of every magnetically sorted T cell population were checked by analytical flow cytometry. Genomic DNA was isolated from each sorted fraction and quantified by UV absorbance on a Nanodrop 2000c.

Using the deep immunoSEQ assay, TCR CDR3 regions were amplified from genomic DNA by multiplex PCR. For each cell subset, the extracted genomic DNA was distributed evenly across all wells of several immunoSEQ 96-well plates, and each plate served as one replicate. For sorted subsets, each replicate PCR was loaded with roughly 0.2 ug genomic DNA, equivalent to 32,000 or so T cell genomes. The purified libraries were quantified using a Qubit 3.0 fluorometer, sized with a Bioanalyzer 2100, and then quantified again using the KAPA Library Quantification kit. A separate single-read 150-cycle Illumina NextSeq 550 flow cell was used to sequence each immunoSEQ 96-well plate. In the source study's methods: Because the immunoSEQ output held only junctional sequences and lacked quality scores, the filtering could not match the filtering applied to full-length reads. To assign V/J genes and CDR3, sequences were annotated against IMGT germline references using PyIR, a Python wrapper for IgBLAST v1.9. Reads were filtered out if the reads had weak V/J assignments (E-value above 1e-6), no CDR3, stop codons, out-of-frame junctions, or ambiguous translated residues. A V3J clonotype was defined by an identical inferred V gene, J gene, and CDR3 amino acid sequence. The percentage overlap between two repertoires was calculated by dividing the number of shared unique clonotypes by the size of the smaller repertoire. Richness of each repertoire was evaluated using RTK rarefaction, the Chao1 estimator, and Recon v2.1 estimates of unobserved clonotypes. Generation probabilities were computed with OLGA for all TCRbeta clonotypes obtained by the gDNA method from a few donors. Entries here come from immuneACCESS through TCRdb and include only in-frame sequences with V and J called. Some clones fail to appear in such tables; in the studies checked, an unresolved V gene covers under half of the shortfall, and the cause of the remainder is unknown. V, J and clone size are those of that table, while D and trimming were read from the DNA. This sample has about 680,000 clones in its table, and roughly 94% of those were observed once. The leading ten clones occupy nearly 25% of the sample.

Study-wide conclusions, independent of this receptor: Sampling was restricted to blood, and TCR repertoires in tissues likely differ from the TCR repertoires found in blood. The genetic and exposure-history diversity represented was limited by the small number of donors. Incomplete sequencing was indicated by rarefaction of sorted-subset datasets, despite the large sequencing depth. Compared with non-shared clonotypes, clonotypes shared by all four sorted-subset donors had higher generation probabilities. When a few donors were compared, the shared fraction of clonotypes was about 5.2% for naive CD4, less than 4% for naive CD8, about 2.4% for memory CD4, and less than 0.5% for memory CD8. Pairwise subsampling led to the expectation that sequencing depth would affect the degree of clonotype sharing among donors. Estimated clonotype richness was generally larger for naive than for memory subsets.

Worth noting for this clone: Its antigen has not been determined. No base qualities exist here, and no much larger clone lies one base off it.

The chain was built from TRBV7-9 and TRBJ1-4, and 7 junctional nucleotides match TRBD1. The sample was naive CD8+ T cells sorted from blood. Explained via the paper, the cell subset or site label denotes: CD45RA+CCR7+. The sequence came from a young man in good health. The sequence in DNA is TGTGCCAGCAGCGCATCAAGGACAGGCGGTAATGAAAAACTGTTTTTT. Translated, this is CASSASRTGGNEKLFF. With all but the CDR3 taken from the reference TRBV7-9 and TRBJ1-4 genes, the full variable domain is: DTGVSQNPRHKITKRGQNVTFRCDPISEHNRLYWYRQTLGQGPEFLTYFQNEAQLEKSRLLSDRFSAERPKGSFSTLEIQRTEQGDSAMYLCASSASRTGGNEKLFFGSGTQLSVL.